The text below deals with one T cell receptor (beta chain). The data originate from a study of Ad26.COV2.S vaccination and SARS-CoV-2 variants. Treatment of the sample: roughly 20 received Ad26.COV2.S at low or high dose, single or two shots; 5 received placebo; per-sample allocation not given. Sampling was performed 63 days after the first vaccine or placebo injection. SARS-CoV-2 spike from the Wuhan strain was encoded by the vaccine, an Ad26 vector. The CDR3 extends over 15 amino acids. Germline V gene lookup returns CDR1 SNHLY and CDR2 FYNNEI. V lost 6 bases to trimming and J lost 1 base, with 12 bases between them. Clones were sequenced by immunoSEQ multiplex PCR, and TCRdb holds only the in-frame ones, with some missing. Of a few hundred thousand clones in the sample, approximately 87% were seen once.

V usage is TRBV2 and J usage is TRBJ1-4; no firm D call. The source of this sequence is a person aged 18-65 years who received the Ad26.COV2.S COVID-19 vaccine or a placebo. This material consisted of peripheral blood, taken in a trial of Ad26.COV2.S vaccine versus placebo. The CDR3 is CASREFHRTNEKLFF. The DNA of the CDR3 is TGTGCCAGCAGAGAGTTCCACAGAACTAATGAAAAACTGTTTTTT.